This TCR beta chain was captured by sequencing in a study of Graves' ophthalmopathy and Graves' hyperthyroidism (dated by TCRdb to 2017 to 2018). For the study in its entirety: Peripheral blood was collected at initial diagnosis, before any treatment. The study used signatures of the TCR beta repertoire to tell Graves' ophthalmopathy apart from Graves' hyperthyroidism and to predict which patients would progress to ophthalmopathy. In total, 135 blood samples were TCR-sequenced: 43 ophthalmopathy, 75 hyperthyroidism and some 17 hyperthyroidism-to-ophthalmopathy patients. A discovery set of 100 patients (approximately 45 ophthalmopathy, 55 to 65 stable hyperthyroidism) was enrolled to explore V-J signatures distinguishing ophthalmopathy from hyperthyroidism. An independent validation cohort was composed of some 18 hyperthyroidism patients and approximately 15 patients who later progressed from hyperthyroidism to ophthalmopathy. In 6 or 7 hyperthyroidism patients, T-cell repertoires of thyroid tissue and blood were compared. Once sampling was done, hyperthyroidism patients were given methimazole at a starting dose of 30 mg daily, while ophthalmopathy patients were given high-dose intravenous methylprednisolone. For training and testing, the 100 or so patients in the discovery cohort were randomly divided in a 7:3 ratio. On the study overall, not on this receptor specifically: In validation, the model predicted ophthalmopathy progression with about 71% sensitivity and about 73% specificity; fewer than 15 predicted patients were CT-confirmed with GO in a median of around 6 months. In cross-validation, the 13-signature model distinguished ophthalmopathy from stable hyperthyroidism with about 89% sensitivity and about 81% specificity, while in the test set the corresponding values were about 79% and 69%. Most expanded thyroid clonotypes with a frequency above 0.001 also appeared in blood, which suggests that blood repertoires may reflect the immune response in the thyroid. No statistical method was used to predetermine the sample size, and group allocation was not hidden from the investigators.

Ophthalmopathy patients had moderately to severely active disease, Clinical Activity Score of at least 3, NOSPECS grade of at least 4, and disease duration under 3 months. Patients with other autoimmune diseases, uncontrolled infections, pregnancy or lactation were excluded. Clinical symptoms, serum thyroxine, TRAb, thyroid ultrasound and orbital computed tomography formed the basis of the diagnosis. PBMCs were isolated from about 10 ml of fresh peripheral blood by Ficoll-Paque density gradient centrifugation. Total RNA was extracted with Trizol reagent and quality-checked on an Agilent 2100 Bioanalyzer. This clonotype has more than one count but fewer than ten. What antigen it recognizes has not been identified. The record has no base qualities; no much larger clone is one base away. CDR3 length: 17 amino acids, cysteine to phenylalanine. Left in the record is the CDR3 DNA by itself, 51 bases read in frame from the first base. Via the germline V gene, CDR1 is LGHNA and CDR2 YNFKEQ. Trimming removed 1 base from V and 5 bases from J; the gene matches leave 8 bases unexplained.

For repertoire sequencing, the TCR beta CDR3 regions were amplified from RNA transcripts. The first round of RT-PCR was done with HTBI primers and the Qiagen OneStep RT-PCR kit, and was followed by a second round of multiplex PCR, then size selection and purification. Sequencing of the libraries was carried out on an Illumina HiSeq2000 in paired-end mode with 100 bp reads. As for how the authors treated the data: SOAPnuke was used to process the reads, throwing out any read that had adapters, had uncalled bases, had a mean Phred below 15, or lacked an exact constant-primer or identifier match. COPE v1.2.5 was used to merge the high-quality paired reads. Each unique nucleotide sequence was treated as a clonotype, and MiTCR v1.1 was used to align the clonotypes to the IMGT TRB V, D and J references. The analysis was limited to V-J combinations with a frequency above 0.0001, which together covered 98% to 99.2% of repertoires. For each V-J combination, a TCR clonal expansion and chaos score was defined as the ratio of F50 clonal expansion to chaos observed in the TCRdist matrix. Welch's t-statistics and random forest were used to reduce the features to approximately 13 V-J combinations, which were then used as input to a naive Bayes classifier. The Morisita-Horn index was used to measure how similar the thyroid and blood repertoires were. Starting from the raw public reads, TCRdb applied fastp trimming at Q25, assembled clones with MiXCR and retained in-frame beta chains. Every distinct CDR3 protein forms one entry, paired with its most common genes and DNA. TCRdb's processing, not the authors', yielded these V and J calls. Present in this sample are a few hundred thousand distinct CDR3 sequences, 15% to 20% of which were seen just once. The top ten clones comprise roughly 1.4% of the sample.

The chain was built from TRBV4-2 and TRBJ2-2; 9 of the junction bases match TRBD2. This TCR was sampled from a young woman with Graves' ophthalmopathy. Donor details come from another sample of the same person, matched by shared clones. Sequencing input: peripheral blood. The DNA sequence follows: TGTGCCAGCAGCCAAGTAACCGCGGGAGGGGGAACCGGGGAGCTGTTTTTT. Translated, it reads CASSQVTAGGGTGELFF.